This entry lists 8 T cell receptor beta chains sequenced from one sample in a study of shared clonotypes between healthy human individuals. Here immunoSEQ multiplex PCR was the method, and the copy in TCRdb shows in-frame clones only, minus some. The table includes around 1 million clones, over 75% detected once. The source material was memory CD4+ T cells sorted from blood. Subset: CD45RA-negative fraction. These receptors were collected from a man younger than 30 in good health.

This rearrangement joins TRBV27 to TRBJ2-2; 9 positions match TRBD1. There are 16 residues in the CDR3. Germline CDR1 MNHEY, CDR2 SMNVEV (reference sequence). V was pared by 6 bases and J by 0 bases, with 5 bases of the junction left unmatched. The CDR3 sequence: CASRQRQGANTGELFF. CDR3 sequence (DNA): TGTGCCAGCAGACAGAGACAGGGGGCGAACACCGGGGAGCTGTTTTTT.

This rearrangement joins TRBV5-6 to TRBJ2-5; 8 bases are a match to TRBD2. The CDR3 loop spans 14 amino acids. Unmatched junction bases numbered 3, after V lost 4 bases and J lost 1 base. Germline V gives CDR1 SGHDT, CDR2 YYEEEE. CDR3 nucleotide sequence: TGTGCCAGCAGCGTCGGGGGGGCCCAAGAGACCCAGTACTTC. It codes for CASSVGGAQETQYF.

Comment on this clone: Additional DNA sequences in this sample encode the identical CDR3. The V gene is TRBV10-3, the J gene TRBJ1-2; D is possibly TRBD1 (5 bases). The CDR3 covers 12 residues. V gave up 0 bases and J gave up 7 bases, with 6 bases separating them. CDR1 is ENHRY, CDR2 SYGVKD, per germline. The CDR3 sequence: CAISESRGGYTF. The CDR3 bases are TGTGCCATCAGTGAGTCGAGGGGTGGCTACACCTTC.

The rearrangement uses TRBV16 and TRBJ1-4; tentative D call: TRBD1 (5 bases). Germline CDR1 KGHSY, CDR2 FQNENV. V shed 1 base and J shed 8 bases, with 11 bases lying between them. This CDR3 has 14 amino acids. The CDR3 loop is CASSQFSGTEKLFF. The CDR3 region has the DNA TGTGCCAGCAGCCAATTTTCAGGGACCGAAAAACTGTTTTTT.

The rearrangement joins TRBV10-3 to TRBJ1-1; the match to TRBD1 covers 7 bases. The CDR3 runs 13 residues. Germline V gives CDR1 ENHRY, CDR2 SYGVKD. Losses at the gene ends were 5 bases for V and 3 bases for J; bases not matched to a gene: 3. The CDR3 DNA sequence: TGTGCCATCAGTCCCAGGGGGTACACTGAAGCTTTCTTT. This gives the protein CAISPRGYTEAFF.

The chain carries TRBV5-8 and TRBJ2-5; 8 bases map to TRBD1. V dropped 0 bases and J dropped 4; count of bases not matched to a gene: 17. The V gene's germline CDR1 is SGHTS and CDR2 YDEGEE. The CDR3 runs to 19 residues. CDR3 nucleotides: TGTGCCAGCAGCTTGGGGTTGAAGAAACGGACAGGGATGGGAGAGACCCAGTACTTC. Translated: CASSLGLKKRTGMGETQYF. The complete variable domain, with remaining parts taken from reference TRBV5-8 and TRBJ2-5, reads EAGVTQSPTHLIKTRGQQATLRCSPISGHTSVYWYQQALGLGLQFLLWYDEGEERNRGNFPPRFSGRQFPNYSSELNVNALELEDSALYLCASSLGLKKRTGMGETQYFGPGTRLLVL.

This sequence joins TRBV6-5 and TRBJ1-2; TRBD1 agrees at 11 bases. This CDR3 has 15 residues. V lost 7 bases, J lost 2 bases, and 6 bases stayed unmatched. Germline-derived CDR1 and CDR2 are MNHEY and SVGAGI. The CDR3 DNA reads TGTGCCAGCACCCGGACAGGGGGCGCAAACTATGGCTACACCTTC. Amino acids: CASTRTGGANYGYTF.

This clone was picked up a small number of times. The rearrangement links TRBV18 to TRBJ2-7; either TRBD1 or TRBD2 may supply D (5 bases each). Trimming left V 6 bases short and J 0 bases short, with 12 bases between. Per the germline V gene, CDR1 is KGHSH and CDR2 is LQKENI. The CDR3 has 14 residues. The CDR3 reads CASSPGTHSYEQYF. The CDR3 DNA follows: TGTGCCAGCTCCCCCGGGACGCACTCCTACGAGCAGTACTTC.